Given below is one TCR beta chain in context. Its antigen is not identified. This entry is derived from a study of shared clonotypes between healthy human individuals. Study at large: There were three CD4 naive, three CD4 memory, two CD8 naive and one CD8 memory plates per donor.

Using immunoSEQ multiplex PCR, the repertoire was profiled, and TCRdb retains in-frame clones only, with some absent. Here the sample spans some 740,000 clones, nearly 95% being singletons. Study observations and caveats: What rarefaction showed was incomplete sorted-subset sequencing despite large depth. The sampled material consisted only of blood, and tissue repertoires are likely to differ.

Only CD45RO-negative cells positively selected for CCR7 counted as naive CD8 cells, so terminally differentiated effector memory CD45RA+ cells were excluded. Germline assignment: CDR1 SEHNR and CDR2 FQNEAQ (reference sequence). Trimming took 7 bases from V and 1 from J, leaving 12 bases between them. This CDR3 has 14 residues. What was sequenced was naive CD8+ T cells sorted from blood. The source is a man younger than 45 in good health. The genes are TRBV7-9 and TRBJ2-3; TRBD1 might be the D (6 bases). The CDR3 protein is CASMGARGTDTQYF. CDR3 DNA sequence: TGTGCCAGCATGGGGGCGCGTGGCACAGATACGCAGTATTTT.